This T cell receptor beta chain comes out of a study of blood T cell repertoires in COVID-19. In germline, CDR1 is LGHDT, CDR2 YNNKEL (reference sequence). The CDR3 runs to 11 residues. The germline V and J ends were trimmed by 2 bases and 6 bases, with 5 bases remaining between them. This clone occurred once. Repertoires were generated with immunoSEQ multiplex PCR, while TCRdb's copy carries only in-frame clones and drops some. The sample carries some 200,000 clones, 80% to 85% recorded once. This sequence originates from a human donor with acute or convalescent COVID-19. The donor label of this sample is uncertain. What was sequenced was peripheral blood. J is TRBJ2-7 and V is TRBV3-1 (or the pseudogene TRBV3-2); D is undetermined. This CDR3 is CASSQLSEQYF. The CDR3 DNA reads TGTGCCAGCAGCCAACTCTCCGAGCAGTACTTC.